These 21 T cell receptor beta chains were sequenced from one sample in a study of OX40 agonist ivuxolimab in advanced cancers. Generated by immunoSEQ multiplex PCR, the TCRdb table keeps only in-frame clones and is missing some. Of fewer than 85,000 clones in the sample, approximately 90% were seen once. Sequencing was performed on CD4+ or CD8+ T cells sorted from blood, taken in a trial of the OX40 agonist ivuxolimab. The receptors originated from an adult with an advanced solid tumor such as melanoma, head and neck, liver or kidney cancer.

The chain combines TRBV27 with TRBJ2-3; 7 nucleotides agree with TRBD2. CDR1 and CDR2 (germline): MNHEY, SMNVEV (reference sequence). With V trimmed by 5 bases and J by 5 bases, 10 bases remained unmatched. CDR3 length: 15 residues. The CDR3 nucleotides read TGTGCCAGCAGTCCCCTGACGGGGGAGGGAGATACGCAGTATTTT. Encoded protein: CASSPLTGEGDTQYF.

J is TRBJ2-7 and V is TRBV28, with 9 nucleotides matching TRBD1. The CDR3 loop spans 14 amino acids. Germline V CDR1 and CDR2: MDHEN, SYDVKM. J lost 6 bases, V lost 7 bases, and 10 bases had no gene match. Written as DNA, the CDR3 is TGTGCCAGCACATTGACAGGGGGTAATCCCGAGCAGTACTTC. This gives the protein CASTLTGGNPEQYF. The whole variable domain, remainder taken from reference TRBV28 and TRBJ2-7, is DVKVTQSSRYLVKRTGEKVFLECVQDMDHENMFWYRQDPGLGLRLIYFSYDVKMKEKGDIPEGYSVSREKKERFSLILESASTNQTSMYLCASTLTGGNPEQYFGPGTRLTVT.

About this clone itself: Mismatch with germline at one junction end may stem from a read error. V and J are TRBV7-8 and TRBJ1-1; D gene uncertain. This CDR3 is built from 13 residues. Germline-derived CDR1 and CDR2 are SGHVS and FQNEAQ. This chain's CDR3 is CASSFLSSDGEEF. CDR3 sequence (DNA): TGTGCCAGCAGCTTTCTTTCATCAGATGGGGAGGAATTT.

The V gene is TRBV19, the J gene TRBJ1-2, with unresolved D. The CDR3 contains 11 residues. V dropped 5 bases and J dropped 5 bases, with 6 bases sitting between them. The germline CDR1 and CDR2 sequences are LNHDA and SQIVND (reference sequence). CDR3 DNA sequence: TGTGCCAGTAGTGGCGGTTATGGCTACACCTTC. Translated: CASSGGYGYTF.

This rearrangement joins TRBV13 to TRBJ2-1; D perhaps matches TRBD2 (5 bases). The ends were cut back, 8 bases at V and 0 bases at J, with 11 bases in the middle. This CDR3 comprises 14 residues. Germline CDR1 PRHDT, CDR2 FYEKMQ (reference sequence). This CDR3 reads CASLDGSSYNEQFF. CDR3 nucleotides: TGTGCCAGCCTGGATGGGAGCTCCTACAATGAGCAGTTCTTC.

J is TRBJ1-1 and V is TRBV19; 9 bases fit TRBD1. V lost 5 bases, J lost 3 bases, and 7 bases stayed unmatched. Germline V CDR1 and CDR2: LNHDA, SQIVND (reference sequence). The CDR3 totals 15 residues. For the CDR3, the DNA is TGTGCCAGTAGTGCCCGACAGGGGGACGACACTGAAGCTTTCTTT. This translates into CASSARQGDDTEAFF.

By share, this clone ranks as large (0.1 to 1%). This chain joins TRBV27 and TRBJ2-7; 8 nucleotides match TRBD2. The germline V gene encodes CDR1 MNHEY and CDR2 SMNVEV (reference sequence). CDR3 length: 13 amino acids. The junction had 4 bases not matched to a gene; V was cut back by 3 bases and J by 6 bases. DNA of the CDR3: TGTGCCAGCAGTTTCGGGAGGGGAGCCGAGCAGTACTTC. As protein: CASSFGRGAEQYF.

The J gene is TRBJ2-7, the V gene TRBV5-1; 8 bases match TRBD1. After removal of 4 bases from V and 0 bases from J, the junction contained 9 bases not matched to a gene. The CDR3 totals 16 residues. Germline V gives CDR1 SGHRS, CDR2 YFSETQ. The chain's CDR3 is CASSRRRTGSSYEQYF. In DNA, the CDR3 is TGCGCCAGCAGCCGACGCCGGACAGGGAGCTCCTACGAGCAGTACTTC.

In regard to this clone: Other DNA variants within this sample encode the same CDR3. This chain uses TRBV6-5 with TRBJ1-1, with D unclear. Germline V gene lookup returns CDR1 MNHEY and CDR2 SVGAGI. V lost 4 bases, J lost 2 bases, and 8 bases lay in between. This CDR3 has 13 amino acids. The CDR3: CASSLGANTEAFF. CDR3 nucleotides: TGTGCCAGCAGTTTGGGTGCAAACACTGAAGCTTTCTTT.

The chain links TRBV29-1 to TRBJ2-3, with TRBD1 identical over 7 bases. The germline V gene encodes CDR1 SQVTM and CDR2 ANQGSEA. The CDR3 has 12 residues. V lost 8 bases and J lost 3; bases outside the gene matches: 5. This chain's CDR3 is CSTSGGTDTQYF. The CDR3 bases are TGCAGCACCTCAGGGGGAACAGATACGCAGTATTTT.

This clone was counted once. The chain couples TRBV7-2 to TRBJ2-3; possibly TRBD2 for D (7 bases). There are 17 residues in the CDR3. V lost 5 bases and J lost 4, with 22 bases in between. From germline, CDR1 is SGHTA and CDR2 FQGNSA. The DNA of the CDR3 is TGTGCCAGCAGCCCCTGGGGGCGGGGGTCCCCCCCAGATACGCAGTATTTT. Translating gives CASSPWGRGSPPDTQYF. Based on the CDR3 plus reference TRBV7-2 and TRBJ2-3, the full variable domain is GAGVSQSPSNKVTEKGKDVELRCDPISGHTALYWYRQSLGQGLEFLIYFQGNSAPDKSGLPSDRFSAERTGGSVSTLTIQRTQQEDSAVYLCASSPWGRGSPPDTQYFGPGTRLTVL.

This chain links TRBV11-3 with TRBJ2-7; the D is unclear. The CDR3 sequence is 14 residues long. The germline V and J ends were trimmed by 0 bases and 9 bases, with 15 bases remaining between them. Germline V gene sequence: CDR1 SGHNT, CDR2 YENEEA. The CDR3 here is CASSLDLDSLPQYF. As DNA, the CDR3 is TGTGCCAGCAGCTTAGATCTAGATTCGCTTCCGCAGTACTTC.

This clone was detected once. This chain uses TRBV27 with TRBJ2-7, with 9 bases lining up with TRBD1. The CDR3 sequence is 14 residues long. Germline trimming cut 5 bases from V and 0 bases from J; bases unmatched to any gene: 2. Per the germline V gene, CDR1 is MNHEY and CDR2 is SMNVEV (reference sequence). The CDR3 region has the DNA TGTGCCAGCAGTGGGACAGGGAACTCCTACGAGCAGTACTTC. It yields the protein CASSGTGNSYEQYF.

The chain is built from TRBV9 and TRBJ2-7; TRBD2 agrees at 11 bases. CDR1 is SGDLS, CDR2 YYNGEE, per germline. V trimming: 6 bases; J trimming: 4 bases; junction bases outside the gene matches: 6. This CDR3 is 14 amino acids long. This chain's CDR3 is CASNLAGGEYEQYF. The CDR3 nucleotides read TGTGCCAGCAACCTAGCGGGGGGTGAATACGAGCAGTACTTC.

The V gene is TRBV27, the J gene TRBJ2-7, with 10 bases fitting TRBD1. The germline V gene encodes CDR1 MNHEY and CDR2 SMNVEV (reference sequence). J gave up 3 bases and V 5 bases, and 7 bases lay outside the gene matches. The CDR3 is made up of 15 amino acids. The CDR3 region is CASSPRTGGYYEQYF. The CDR3, as DNA: TGTGCCAGCAGTCCCCGGACAGGGGGTTACTACGAGCAGTACTTC.

In regard to this clone: Distinct nucleotide sequences in the sample also encode this CDR3. The chain carries TRBV7-8 and TRBJ1-4; D is perhaps TRBD1 (5 bases). The germline V gene encodes CDR1 SGHVS and CDR2 FQNEAQ. The V end was cut by 4 bases, the J end by 5 bases, with 17 bases between. The CDR3 loop spans 16 amino acids. Here the CDR3 DNA reads TGTGCCAGCAGCTCCCCCCGTGACAGTTGGAATGAAAAACTGTTTTTT. Its protein product is CASSSPRDSWNEKLFF. Supplemented by reference TRBV7-8 and TRBJ1-4, the full variable domain reads GAGVSQSPRYKVAKRGQDVALRCDPISGHVSLFWYQQALGQGPEFLTYFQNEAQLDKSGLPSDRFFAERPEGSVSTLKIQRTQQEDSAVYLCASSSPRDSWNEKLFFGSGTQLSVL.

The V and J genes are TRBV19 and TRBJ2-7, with 8 bases that match TRBD2. Trimming took 5 bases from V and 2 from J; bases not matched to a gene: 8. Germline CDR1 reads LNHDA; CDR2 reads SQIVND (reference sequence). The CDR3 spans 15 residues. The CDR3 region is CASSVSTSEAYEQYF. The CDR3 DNA reads as TGTGCCAGTAGTGTCTCGACTAGCGAGGCCTACGAGCAGTACTTC.

The V and J genes are TRBV11-3 and TRBJ2-1; D uncertain. This CDR3 is built from 15 residues. V was shortened by 3 bases and J by 4 bases, with 13 bases between the two germline ends. Germline values: CDR1 SGHNT, CDR2 YENEEA. The CDR3 sequence is CASSLLPSEYNEQFF. As DNA, the CDR3 is TGTGCCAGCAGCTTGCTGCCATCGGAGTACAATGAGCAGTTCTTC.

The chain couples TRBV9 to TRBJ2-1, with D possibly matching TRBD1 (6 bases). Trimming removed 3 bases from V and 10 bases from J, with 14 bases in between. From germline, CDR1 is SGDLS and CDR2 YYNGEE. The CDR3 contains 13 residues. The CDR3 region has the DNA TGTGCCAGCAGCGCCGAGGGGGTTGGGGAGCAGTTCTTC. Its protein product is CASSAEGVGEQFF.

The chain employs TRBV27 and TRBJ2-1; TRBD2 matches at 9 bases. V gave up 3 bases and J gave up 7 bases; unmatched junction bases: 7. The CDR3 runs 15 residues. Germline V gene sequence: CDR1 MNHEY, CDR2 SMNVEV (reference sequence). This CDR3 reads CASSLASGRRNEQFF. CDR3 sequence (DNA): TGTGCCAGCAGTTTGGCCAGCGGGAGGCGGAATGAGCAGTTCTTC.

The rearrangement uses TRBV7-3 and TRBJ1-2, with 9 nucleotides matching TRBD1. The germline V gene has CDR1 SGHTA and CDR2 FQGTGA. The V gene end was trimmed by 3 bases and the J gene end by 4 bases; junction bases not matched to a gene: 0. The CDR3 is made up of 13 amino acids. The CDR3 region is CASSLGQGYGYTF. The DNA for the CDR3 is TGTGCCAGCAGCTTGGGACAGGGCTATGGCTACACCTTC.